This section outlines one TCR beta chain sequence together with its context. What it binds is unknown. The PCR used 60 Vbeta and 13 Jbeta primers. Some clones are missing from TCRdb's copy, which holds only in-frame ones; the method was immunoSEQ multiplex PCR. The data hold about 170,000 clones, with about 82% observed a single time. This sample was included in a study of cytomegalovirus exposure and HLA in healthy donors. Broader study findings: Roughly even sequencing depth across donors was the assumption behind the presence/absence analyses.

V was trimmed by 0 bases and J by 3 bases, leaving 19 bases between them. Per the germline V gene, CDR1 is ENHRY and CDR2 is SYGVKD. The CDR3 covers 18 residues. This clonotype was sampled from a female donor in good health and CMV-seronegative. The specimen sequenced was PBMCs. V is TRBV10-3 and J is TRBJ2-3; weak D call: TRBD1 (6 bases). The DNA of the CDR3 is TGTGCCATCAGTGAGTCGGAGCGCAGGGGAAGGAGGACAGATACGCAGTATTTT. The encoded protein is CAISESERRGRRTDTQYF.